Below are 21 T cell receptor beta chains sequenced from a single sample in a study of response to subunit inactivated influenza vaccine. TCRdb recomputed calls from the RT-PCR reads with MiXCR, one row per CDR3 protein. The repertoire includes roughly 290,000 distinct CDR3 sequences, about a fifth of them detected once, and 10% to 13% sits in the top ten. The specimen was PBMCs from blood, collected about 20 months after vaccination. These receptors were obtained from a man between 50 and 75 years old who received an inactivated influenza vaccine.

V gene TRBV19 combines with J gene TRBJ1-1, with D possibly TRBD1 on 5 matching bases. CDR1 and CDR2 from the germline V gene are LNHDA and SQIVND (reference sequence). This CDR3 is 16 amino acids long. Trimming removed 7 bases at V and 0 bases at J, with 18 bases between. In DNA form, the CDR3 reads TGTGCCAGTACCATTGTAGGGGCTAGCATGAACACTGAAGCTTTCTTT. Encoded protein: CASTIVGASMNTEAFF.

This chain connects TRBV29-1 to TRBJ2-5; D is ambiguous. This CDR3 contains 14 residues. Germline V gene data show CDR1 as SQVTM and CDR2 as ANQGSEA. The germline V and J ends were trimmed by 4 bases and 5 bases, with 17 bases remaining between them. CDR3 protein: CSVAARVRRETQYF. The CDR3 region has the DNA TGCAGCGTTGCGGCTCGGGTGAGGCGGGAGACCCAGTACTTC. The full variable domain, completed using reference TRBV29-1 and TRBJ2-5, is SAVISQKPSRDICQRGTSLTIQCQVDSQVTMMFWYRQQPGQSLTLIATANQGSEATYESGFVIDKFPISRPNLTFSTLTVSNMSPEDSSIYLCSVAARVRRETQYFGPGTRLLVL.

The chain carries TRBV6-1 and TRBJ2-2, with TRBD1 as a possible D gene (5 bases). Germline V CDR1 and CDR2: MNHNS, SASEGT. The CDR3 has 15 amino acids. Trimming removed 0 bases at V and 5 bases at J, with 10 bases between. In nucleotides, the CDR3 is TGTGCCAGCAGTGAAGCCCCCCCAGGGACCGGGGAGCTGTTTTTT. Translating it yields CASSEAPPGTGELFF.

This clonotype was detected a few times. The chain is built from TRBV9 and TRBJ1-2; no clear D gene. The V gene's germline CDR1 is SGDLS and CDR2 YYNGEE. CDR3 size: 14 residues. V lost 0 bases and J lost 4, with 10 bases in between. The CDR3 is CASSVAKFSYGYTF. CDR3 DNA: TGTGCCAGCAGCGTAGCTAAGTTCAGCTATGGCTACACCTTC.

This clonotype was counted only a few times. The chain combines TRBV6-1 with TRBJ1-1; TRBD1 aligns across 7 bases. Per the germline V gene, CDR1 is MNHNS and CDR2 is SASEGT. The CDR3 has 14 amino acids. V shed 3 bases and J 4 bases; nucleotides not matched to a gene: 5. The CDR3, as DNA: TGTGCCAGCAGTGATCGACAGGGCGGCACTGAAGCTTTCTTT. It encodes CASSDRQGGTEAFF.

This clonotype was seen a few times. The gene calls are TRBV7-3 and TRBJ2-2, with TRBD2 identical over 7 bases. V shed 2 bases and J 5 bases; nucleotides not matched to a gene: 8. The CDR3 loop spans 16 amino acids. Germline assignment: CDR1 SGHTA and CDR2 FQGTGA. CDR3 in amino acids: CASSLRRLAATGELFF. The CDR3 nucleotides read TGTGCCAGCAGCTTACGGCGGCTAGCGGCGACCGGGGAGCTGTTTTTT.

This clonotype was detected a few times. The V call is TRBV7-2, the J call TRBJ1-5; tentative D call: TRBD1 (6 bases). Germline V gives CDR1 SGHTA, CDR2 FQGNSA. This CDR3 has 14 residues. V gave up 9 bases and J gave up 2 bases, with 14 bases separating them. The CDR3 DNA is TGTGCCAGTAACAGGGTCTTCGGCAATCAGCCCCAGCATTTT. Its protein product is CASNRVFGNQPQHF.

The rearrangement uses TRBV5-1 and TRBJ2-1; 12 bases line up with TRBD2. Unmatched junction bases numbered 8, after V lost 3 bases and J lost 7 bases. Germline V gene lookup returns CDR1 SGHRS and CDR2 YFSETQ. The CDR3 is made up of 16 amino acids. The chain's CDR3 is CASSSSSGGAANEQFF. The CDR3 DNA is TGCGCCAGCAGCTCTTCTAGCGGGGGGGCGGCGAATGAGCAGTTCTTC.

The rearrangement links TRBV29-1 to TRBJ2-3; weak D call: TRBD2 (7 bases). Germline values: CDR1 SQVTM, CDR2 ANQGSEA. Trimming removed 4 bases at V and 6 bases at J, with 11 bases between. The CDR3 contains 12 residues. The CDR3 sequence is CSVGGGPDTQYF. The CDR3, as DNA: TGCAGCGTTGGGGGGGGCCCTGATACGCAGTATTTT.

This clonotype was found a few times. The chain recombines TRBV29-1 with TRBJ2-7; maybe TRBD2 (5 bases). The V gene lost 7 bases and the J gene lost 1 base, with 8 bases spanning the gap. Germline loops: CDR1 SQVTM, CDR2 ANQGSEA. This CDR3 region has 11 residues. CDR3 DNA: TGCAGCGCCGGGATTTCCTACGAGCAGTACTTC. Amino acids: CSAGISYEQYF.

This clonotype was recorded a few times. V gene TRBV7-2 combines with J gene TRBJ1-2; 9 nucleotides match TRBD1. The germline V gene encodes CDR1 SGHTA and CDR2 FQGNSA. The CDR3 sequence is 15 residues long. J was trimmed by 6 bases and V by 1 base; bases with no gene match: 6. The CDR3 here is CASSLVLNRGHGYTF. CDR3 coding DNA: TGTGCCAGCAGCTTAGTTCTTAACAGGGGGCATGGCTACACCTTC.

The rearrangement uses TRBV20-1 and TRBJ1-5; a weak D match, TRBD1 (6 bases). CDR1 is DFQATT, CDR2 SNEGSKA, per germline (reference sequence). V lost 5 bases, J lost 2 bases, and 13 bases lay in between. The CDR3 consists of 14 residues. DNA of the CDR3: TGCAGTGCTGGACAGAGATCTGGCAATCAGCCCCAGCATTTT. Translation: CSAGQRSGNQPQHF.

This clonotype was picked up a small number of times. The gene calls are TRBV4-2 and TRBJ2-5, with D possibly being TRBD2 (5 bases). The ends were cut back, 0 bases at V and 4 bases at J, with 12 bases in the middle. The CDR3 length is 15 residues. The V gene's germline CDR1 is LGHNA and CDR2 YNFKEQ. CDR3 residues: CASSQDRNAGETQYF. In nucleotides, the CDR3 is TGTGCCAGCAGCCAAGATAGAAACGCGGGAGAGACCCAGTACTTC.

This clonotype was observed a single time. One end of the junction is discordant with germline, which a read error may explain. The chain employs TRBV7-2 and TRBJ2-3; unclear D gene. The germline V gene encodes CDR1 SGHTA and CDR2 FQGNSA. The CDR3 is made up of 14 amino acids. The CDR3 here is CASSGRAMPDAQYF. CDR3 coding DNA: TGTGCCAGCAGCGGAAGAGCCATGCCAGATGCGCAGTATTTT.

This chain connects TRBV30 to TRBJ2-7; D remains unclear. Trimming cost V 2 bases and J 6 bases, with 14 bases left between them. CDR1 GTSNPN and CDR2 SVGIG come from the germline V gene (reference sequence). The CDR3 covers 13 residues. The CDR3 sequence is CAWSPYGVGEQYF. The CDR3 nucleotides read TGTGCCTGGAGTCCCTATGGTGTGGGCGAGCAGTACTTC.

This chain uses TRBV3-1 with TRBJ2-7; TRBD2 might be the D (6 bases). Trimming took 0 bases from V and 7 from J, leaving 16 bases between them. Germline V lookup: CDR1 LGHDT, CDR2 YNNKEL (reference sequence). The CDR3 runs 15 residues. As DNA, the CDR3 is TGTGCCAGCAGCCAAGAGCGGCGGGGTCTGTCGGAGCAGTACTTC. This codes for CASSQERRGLSEQYF.

The chain combines TRBV20-1 with TRBJ2-7, with 9 positions matching TRBD2. CDR3 size: 16 residues. Trimming cost V 2 bases and J 0 bases; bases outside gene matches: 8. CDR1 is DFQATT, CDR2 SNEGSKA, per germline (reference sequence). DNA of the CDR3: TGCAGTGCTAGAACGCCAGCGGGAGGTTTCTCCTACGAGCAGTACTTC. Its translation: CSARTPAGGFSYEQYF.

The CDR3 loop is CASSFVITEAFF. DNA for the CDR3: TGTGCCAGCAGTTTTGTTATCACTGAAGCTTTCTTT. The V gene is TRBV12-3 or TRBV12-4, the J gene TRBJ1-1; no definite D call. The CDR3 is made up of 12 amino acids. Deletions cut 3 bases from V and 4 bases from J, with 6 bases between.

The sample holds a few counts of this clonotype. This sequence joins TRBV2 and TRBJ2-3; D remains unclear. With 7 bases removed from V and 4 bases from J, the gap between germline ends came to 6 bases. This CDR3 is built from 11 residues. Germline CDR1 is SNHLY and CDR2 is FYNNEI. For the CDR3, the DNA is TGTGCCAGCACACGGTCAGATACGCAGTATTTT. Protein product: CASTRSDTQYF.

In its sample, this clonotype was seen a few times. The CDR3 DNA reads TGTGCCAGCAGCGTAGGTGGTTCGGCCACCGGGGAGCTGTTTTTT. It yields the protein CASSVGGSATGELFF. J is TRBJ2-2 and V is TRBV9, with D unresolved. Germline V gives CDR1 SGDLS, CDR2 YYNGEE. The CDR3 runs to 15 residues. V gave up 0 bases and J gave up 4 bases, with 10 bases separating them.

The chain is built from TRBV4-1 and TRBJ2-7, with 8 bases that match TRBD1. CDR3 length: 16 amino acids. Per the germline V gene, CDR1 is MGHRA and CDR2 is YSYEKL. Trimming at V came to 1 base and at J to 3 bases, leaving 8 bases not matched to a gene. CDR3 loop: CASSQVSGGFFYEQYF. For the CDR3, the DNA is TGCGCCAGCAGCCAAGTCTCAGGGGGCTTTTTCTACGAGCAGTACTTC.